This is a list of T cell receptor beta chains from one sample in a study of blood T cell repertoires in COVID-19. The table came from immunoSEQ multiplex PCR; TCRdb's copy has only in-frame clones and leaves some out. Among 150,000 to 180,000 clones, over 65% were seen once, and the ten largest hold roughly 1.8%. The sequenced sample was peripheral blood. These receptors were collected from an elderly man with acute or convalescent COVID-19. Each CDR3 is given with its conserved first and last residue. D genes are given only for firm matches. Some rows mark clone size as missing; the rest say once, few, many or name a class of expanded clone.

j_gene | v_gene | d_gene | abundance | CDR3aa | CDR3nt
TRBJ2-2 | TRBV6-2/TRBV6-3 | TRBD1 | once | CASSYRGTGIGTGELFF | TGTGCCAGCAGTTACCGCGGGACAGGGATAGGAACCGGGGAGCTGTTTTTT
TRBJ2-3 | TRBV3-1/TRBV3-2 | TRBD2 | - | CASSQGPSGTDTQYF | TGTGCCAGCAGCCAAGGGCCTAGCGGAACAGATACGCAGTATTTT
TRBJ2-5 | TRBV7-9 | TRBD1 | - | CASSPPRSGQGYGETQYF | TGTGCCAGCAGCCCCCCCCGGTCGGGACAGGGGTATGGAGAGACCCAGTACTTC
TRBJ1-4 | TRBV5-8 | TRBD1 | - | CASSIRQGPHQGKLFF | TGTGCCAGCAGCATTCGACAGGGTCCTCACCAAGGAAAACTGTTTTTT
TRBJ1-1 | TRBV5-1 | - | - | CASSLTGLYEAFF | TGCGCCAGCAGCTTAACCGGACTATATGAAGCTTTCTTT
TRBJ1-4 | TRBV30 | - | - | CAWSPNRAAEKLFF | TGTGCCTGGAGCCCGAACAGGGCCGCTGAAAAACTGTTTTTT
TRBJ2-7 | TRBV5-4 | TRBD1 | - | CASSSGQGAFDEQYF | TGTGCCAGCAGCTCAGGACAGGGGGCATTTGACGAGCAGTACTTC
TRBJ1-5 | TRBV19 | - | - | CASSITDNSNQPQHF | TGTGCCAGTAGTATCACGGACAATAGCAATCAGCCCCAGCATTTT
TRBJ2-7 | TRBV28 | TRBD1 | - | CASSLTGQGVYEQYF | TGTGCCAGCAGTTTAACCGGACAGGGGGTCTACGAGCAGTACTTC
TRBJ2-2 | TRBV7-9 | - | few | CASSFSQGIAGELFF | TGTGCCAGCAGCTTTAGCCAGGGGATCGCCGGGGAGCTGTTTTTT
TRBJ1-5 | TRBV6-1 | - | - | CASSETGPHGNQPQHF | TGTGCCAGCAGTGAAACAGGGCCCCACGGCAATCAGCCCCAGCATTTT
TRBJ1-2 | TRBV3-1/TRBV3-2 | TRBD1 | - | CASSQEQGAIYGYTF | TGTGCCAGCAGCCAAGAACAGGGGGCGATCTATGGCTACACCTTC
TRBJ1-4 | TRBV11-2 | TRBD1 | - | CASSITGQANEKLFF | TGTGCCAGCAGCATCACGGGACAGGCTAATGAAAAACTGTTTTTT
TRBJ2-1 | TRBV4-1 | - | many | CASSQDPRANEQFF | TGCGCCAGCAGCCAAGATCCCCGAGCCAATGAGCAGTTCTTC
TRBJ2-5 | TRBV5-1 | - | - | CASSLAGRHEETQYF | TGCGCCAGCAGCTTGGCAGGCCGACACGAGGAGACCCAGTACTTC
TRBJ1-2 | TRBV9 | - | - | CASSVAGGSHGYTF | TGTGCCAGCAGCGTAGCCGGGGGATCCCATGGCTACACCTTC
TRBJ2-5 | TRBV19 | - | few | CASRRVPQETQYF | TGTGCCAGTAGGAGGGTACCCCAAGAGACCCAGTACTTC
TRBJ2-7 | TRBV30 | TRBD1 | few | CAWRGRDRGYEQYF | TGTGCCTGGAGGGGGCGGGACAGGGGCTACGAGCAGTACTTC
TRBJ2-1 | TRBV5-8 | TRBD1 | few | CASSQWTGGGFNEQFF | TGTGCCAGCAGCCAATGGACAGGGGGAGGGTTCAATGAGCAGTTCTTC
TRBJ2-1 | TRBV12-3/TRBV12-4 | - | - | CASSFVQGNEQFF | TGTGCCAGCAGTTTCGTACAGGGCAATGAGCAGTTCTTC
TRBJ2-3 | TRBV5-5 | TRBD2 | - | CASSWELAGGGPDTQYF | TGTGCCAGCAGCTGGGAATTAGCGGGGGGCGGTCCAGATACGCAGTATTTT
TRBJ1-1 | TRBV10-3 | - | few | CAITQGRGSTEAFF | TGTGCCATCACGCAGGGGCGAGGGAGCACTGAAGCTTTCTTT
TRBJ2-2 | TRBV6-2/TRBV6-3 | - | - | CASSYSLALTNTGELFF | TGTGCCAGCAGTTACTCTTTGGCACTAACGAACACCGGGGAGCTGTTTTTT
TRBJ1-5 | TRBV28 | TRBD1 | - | CASTTGQGVWQPQHF | TGTGCCAGCACAACGGGACAGGGTGTTTGGCAGCCCCAGCATTTT
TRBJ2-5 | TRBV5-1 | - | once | CASSPESSPGETQYF | TGCGCCAGCAGCCCGGAGTCGTCCCCGGGGGAGACCCAGTACTTC
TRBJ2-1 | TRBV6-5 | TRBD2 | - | CASSYGGGDLGNEQFF | TGTGCCAGCAGTTATGGGGGGGGAGATTTGGGTAATGAGCAGTTCTTC
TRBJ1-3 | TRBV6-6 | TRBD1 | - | CASSPGQGLFSGNTIYF | TGTGCCAGCAGTCCCGGACAGGGTCTTTTTTCTGGAAACACCATATATTTT
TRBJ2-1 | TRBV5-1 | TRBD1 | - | CASRTGTDSYNEQFF | TGCGCCAGCAGAACCGGGACAGACTCCTACAATGAGCAGTTCTTC
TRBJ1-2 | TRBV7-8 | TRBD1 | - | CASSSTGQNPYGYTF | TGTGCCAGCAGCTCGACGGGACAGAACCCCTATGGCTACACCTTC
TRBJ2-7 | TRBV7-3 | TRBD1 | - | CASSLSGQVLYEQYF | TGTGCCAGCAGCTTAAGTGGACAGGTCCTCTACGAGCAGTACTTC
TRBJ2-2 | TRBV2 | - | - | CASRRDNTGELFF | TGTGCCAGCAGGCGGGACAACACCGGGGAGCTGTTTTTT
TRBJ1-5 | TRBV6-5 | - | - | CASSPQADSNQPQHF | TGTGCCAGCAGTCCCCAGGCCGATAGCAATCAGCCCCAGCATTTT
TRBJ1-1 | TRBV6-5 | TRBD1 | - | CASSYWGQANTEAFF | TGTGCCAGCAGTTACTGGGGACAGGCGAACACTGAAGCTTTCTTT